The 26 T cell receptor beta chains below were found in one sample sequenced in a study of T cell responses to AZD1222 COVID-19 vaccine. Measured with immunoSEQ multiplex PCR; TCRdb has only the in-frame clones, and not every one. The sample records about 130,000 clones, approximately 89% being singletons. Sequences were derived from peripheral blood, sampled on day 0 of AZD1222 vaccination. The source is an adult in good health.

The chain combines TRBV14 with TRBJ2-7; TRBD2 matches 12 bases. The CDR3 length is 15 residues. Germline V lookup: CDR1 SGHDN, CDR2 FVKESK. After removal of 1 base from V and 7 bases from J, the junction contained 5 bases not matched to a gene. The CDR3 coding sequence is TGTGCCAGCAGCCAAGCTAGCGGGGGGGCCAGGGAGCAGTACTTC. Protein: CASSQASGGAREQYF.

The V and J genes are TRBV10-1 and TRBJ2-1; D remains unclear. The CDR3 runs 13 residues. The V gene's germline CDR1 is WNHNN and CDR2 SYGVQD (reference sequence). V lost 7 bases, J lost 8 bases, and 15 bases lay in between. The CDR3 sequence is CASNLAPEDEQFF. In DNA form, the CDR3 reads TGCGCCAGCAATTTGGCCCCCGAGGATGAGCAGTTCTTC.

CDR3 DNA sequence: TGTGCCACCAGTGCCCCAGGGGGCACAGATACGCAGTATTTT. Amino acids: CATSAPGGTDTQYF. The genes are TRBV24-1 and TRBJ2-3; D might be TRBD1 (6 bases). This CDR3 is built from 14 residues. V was clipped by 5 bases and J by 1 base, with 9 bases between them. Germline V gene sequence: CDR1 KGHDR, CDR2 SFDVKD.

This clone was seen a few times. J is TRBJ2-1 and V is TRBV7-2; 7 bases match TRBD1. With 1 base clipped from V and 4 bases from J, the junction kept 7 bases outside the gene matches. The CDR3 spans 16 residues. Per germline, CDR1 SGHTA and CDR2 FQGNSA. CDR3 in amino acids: CASSLESSGGYNEQFF. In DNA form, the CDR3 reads TGTGCCAGCAGCTTAGAGTCGTCAGGGGGTTACAATGAGCAGTTCTTC. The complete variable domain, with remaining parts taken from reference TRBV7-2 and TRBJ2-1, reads GAGVSQSPSNKVTEKGKDVELRCDPISGHTALYWYRQSLGQGLEFLIYFQGNSAPDKSGLPSDRFSAERTGGSVSTLTIQRTQQEDSAVYLCASSLESSGGYNEQFFGPGTRLTVL.

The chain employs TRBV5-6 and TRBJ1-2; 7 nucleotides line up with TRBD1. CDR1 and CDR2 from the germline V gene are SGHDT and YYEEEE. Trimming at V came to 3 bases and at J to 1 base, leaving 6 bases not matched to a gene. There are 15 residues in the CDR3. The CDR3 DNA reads TGTGCCAGCAGCTCCACCGGGACAGTTAACTATGGCTACACCTTC. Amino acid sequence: CASSSTGTVNYGYTF.

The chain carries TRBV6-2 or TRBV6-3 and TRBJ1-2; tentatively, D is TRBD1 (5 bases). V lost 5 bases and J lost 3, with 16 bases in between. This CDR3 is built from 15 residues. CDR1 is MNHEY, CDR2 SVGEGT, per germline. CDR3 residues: CASSPPGGSYYGYTF. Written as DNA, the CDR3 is TGTGCCAGCAGTCCACCGGGGGGGAGCTACTATGGCTACACCTTC.

The CDR3 region has the DNA TGTGCCAGCAGAAGACAGGGGGCGGACACCGGGGAGCTGTTTTTT. It is translated as CASRRQGADTGELFF. The rearrangement links TRBV6-5 to TRBJ2-2, with 10 bases fitting TRBD1. The CDR3 totals 15 residues. CDR1 is MNHEY and CDR2 is SVGAGI in the germline V gene. Losses at the gene ends were 6 bases for V and 3 bases for J; bases not matched to a gene: 4.

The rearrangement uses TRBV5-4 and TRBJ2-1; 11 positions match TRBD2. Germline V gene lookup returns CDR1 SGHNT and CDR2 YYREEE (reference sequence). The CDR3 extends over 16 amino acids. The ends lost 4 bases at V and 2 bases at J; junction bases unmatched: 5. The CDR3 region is CASSPVAGGAYNEQFF. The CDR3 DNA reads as TGTGCCAGCAGCCCGGTAGCGGGGGGGGCCTACAATGAGCAGTTCTTC. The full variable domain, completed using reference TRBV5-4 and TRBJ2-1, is ETGVTQSPTHLIKTRGQQVTLRCSSQSGHNTVSWYQQALGQGPQFIFQYYREEENGRGNFPPRFSGLQFPNYSSELNVNALELDDSALYLCASSPVAGGAYNEQFFGPGTRLTVL.

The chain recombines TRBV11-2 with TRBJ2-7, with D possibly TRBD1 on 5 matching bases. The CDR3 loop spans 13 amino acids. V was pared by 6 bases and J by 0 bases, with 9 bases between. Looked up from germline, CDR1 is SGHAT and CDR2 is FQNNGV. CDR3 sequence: CASRSGFSYEQYF. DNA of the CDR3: TGTGCCAGCAGGTCAGGGTTCTCCTACGAGCAGTACTTC.

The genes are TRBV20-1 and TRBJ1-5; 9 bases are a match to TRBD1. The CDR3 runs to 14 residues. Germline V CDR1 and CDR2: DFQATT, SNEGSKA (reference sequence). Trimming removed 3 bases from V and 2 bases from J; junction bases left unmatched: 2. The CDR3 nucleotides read TGCAGTGCTAGTCGGACAGGGGGCAATCAGCCCCAGCATTTT. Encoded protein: CSASRTGGNQPQHF.

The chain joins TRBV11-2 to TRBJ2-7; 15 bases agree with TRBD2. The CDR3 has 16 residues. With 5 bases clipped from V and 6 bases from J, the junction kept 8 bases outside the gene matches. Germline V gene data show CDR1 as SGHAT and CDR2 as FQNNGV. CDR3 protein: CASSPWTSGRVGEQYF. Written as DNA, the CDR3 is TGTGCCAGCAGCCCTTGGACTAGCGGGAGGGTCGGCGAGCAGTACTTC.

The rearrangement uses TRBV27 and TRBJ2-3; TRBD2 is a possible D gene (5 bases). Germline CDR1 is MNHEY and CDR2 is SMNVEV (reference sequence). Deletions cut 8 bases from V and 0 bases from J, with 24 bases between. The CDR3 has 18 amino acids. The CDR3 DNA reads TGTGCCAGCTCGACTACATGGGCCGGTAGATCTAGCACAGATACGCAGTATTTT. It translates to CASSTTWAGRSSTDTQYF.

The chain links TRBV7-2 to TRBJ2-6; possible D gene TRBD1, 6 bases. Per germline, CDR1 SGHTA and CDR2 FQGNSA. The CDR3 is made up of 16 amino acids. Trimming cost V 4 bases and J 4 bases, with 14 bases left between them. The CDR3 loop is CASSSQGTSGANVLTF. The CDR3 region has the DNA TGTGCCAGCAGCTCCCAGGGGACGTCCGGGGCCAACGTCCTGACTTTC.

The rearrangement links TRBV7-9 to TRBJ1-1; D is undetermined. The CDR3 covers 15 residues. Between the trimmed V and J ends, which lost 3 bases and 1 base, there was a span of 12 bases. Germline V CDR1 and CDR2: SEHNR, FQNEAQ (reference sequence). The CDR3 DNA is TGTGCCAGCAGCTTTGGGAGTCTCCCGAACACTGAAGCTTTCTTT. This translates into CASSFGSLPNTEAFF.

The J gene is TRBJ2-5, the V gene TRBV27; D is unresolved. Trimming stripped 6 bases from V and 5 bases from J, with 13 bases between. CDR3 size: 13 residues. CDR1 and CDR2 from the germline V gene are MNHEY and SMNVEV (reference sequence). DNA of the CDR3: TGTGCCAGCAGCCGCGGCGTCCTGGAGACCCAGTACTTC. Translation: CASSRGVLETQYF.

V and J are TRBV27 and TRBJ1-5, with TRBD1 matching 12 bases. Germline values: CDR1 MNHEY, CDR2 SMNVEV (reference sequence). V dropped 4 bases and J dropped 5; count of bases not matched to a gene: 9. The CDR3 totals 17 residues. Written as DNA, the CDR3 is TGTGCCAGCAGTTCTGGCCGGGACAGGGGGCTTCATCAGCCCCAGCATTTT. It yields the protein CASSSGRDRGLHQPQHF.

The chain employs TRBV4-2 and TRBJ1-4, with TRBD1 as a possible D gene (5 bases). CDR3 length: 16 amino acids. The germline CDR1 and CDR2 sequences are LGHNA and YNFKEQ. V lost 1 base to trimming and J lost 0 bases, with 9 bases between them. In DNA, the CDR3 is TGTGCCAGCAGCCAAGTCGGACAAGCAACTAATGAAAAACTGTTTTTT. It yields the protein CASSQVGQATNEKLFF.

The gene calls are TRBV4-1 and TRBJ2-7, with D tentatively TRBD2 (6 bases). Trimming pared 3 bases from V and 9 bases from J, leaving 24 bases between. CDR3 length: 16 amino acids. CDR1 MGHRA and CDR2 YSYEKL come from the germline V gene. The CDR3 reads CASSQTDTGSRGGQYF. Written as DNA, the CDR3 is TGCGCCAGCAGCCAGACAGACACGGGTTCTAGGGGAGGGCAGTACTTC.

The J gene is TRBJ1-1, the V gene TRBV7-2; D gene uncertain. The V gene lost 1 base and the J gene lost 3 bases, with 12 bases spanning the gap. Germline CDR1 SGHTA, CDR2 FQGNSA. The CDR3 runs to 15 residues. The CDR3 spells CASSLGTQSYTEAFF. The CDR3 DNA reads TGTGCCAGCAGCTTAGGGACTCAAAGTTACACTGAAGCTTTCTTT.

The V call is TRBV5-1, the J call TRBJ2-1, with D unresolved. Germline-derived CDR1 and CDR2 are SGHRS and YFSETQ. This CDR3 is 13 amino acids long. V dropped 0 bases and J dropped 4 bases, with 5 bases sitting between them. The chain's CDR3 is CASSLDTYNEQFF. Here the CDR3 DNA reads TGCGCCAGCAGCTTGGACACGTACAATGAGCAGTTCTTC. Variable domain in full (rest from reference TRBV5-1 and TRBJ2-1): KAGVTQTPRYLIKTRGQQVTLSCSPISGHRSVSWYQQTPGQGLQFLFEYFSETQRNKGNFPGRFSGRQFSNSRSEMNVSTLELGDSALYLCASSLDTYNEQFFGPGTRLTVL.

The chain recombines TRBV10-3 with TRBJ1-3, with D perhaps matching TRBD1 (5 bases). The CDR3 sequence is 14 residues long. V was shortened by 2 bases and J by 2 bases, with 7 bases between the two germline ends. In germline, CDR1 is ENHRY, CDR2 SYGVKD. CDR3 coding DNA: TGTGCCATCAGTGAGGGGGCAGCTGGAAACACCATATATTTT. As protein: CAISEGAAGNTIYF.

DNA for the CDR3: TGTGCCAGCAGTTACTATAGCGGAGATACGCAGTATTTT. The encoded protein is CASSYYSGDTQYF. The rearrangement links TRBV6-2 or TRBV6-3 to TRBJ2-3, with D possibly matching TRBD2 (6 bases). The ends were cut back, 1 base at V and 5 bases at J, with 7 bases in the middle. CDR1 is MNHEY and CDR2 is SVGEGT in the germline V gene. This CDR3 has 13 amino acids.

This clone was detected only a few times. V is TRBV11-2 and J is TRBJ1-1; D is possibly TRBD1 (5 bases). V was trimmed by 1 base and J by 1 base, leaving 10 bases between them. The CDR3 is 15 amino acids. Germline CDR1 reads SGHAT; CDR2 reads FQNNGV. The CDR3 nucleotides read TGTGCCAGCAGCTTAGGGGAGGGGCGGAACACTGAAGCTTTCTTT. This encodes CASSLGEGRNTEAFF.

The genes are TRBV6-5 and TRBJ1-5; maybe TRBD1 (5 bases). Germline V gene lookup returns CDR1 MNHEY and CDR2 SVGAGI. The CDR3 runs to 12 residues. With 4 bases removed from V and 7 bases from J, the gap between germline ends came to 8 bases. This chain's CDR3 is CASSFWGQPQHF. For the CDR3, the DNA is TGTGCCAGCAGTTTTTGGGGGCAGCCCCAGCATTTT.

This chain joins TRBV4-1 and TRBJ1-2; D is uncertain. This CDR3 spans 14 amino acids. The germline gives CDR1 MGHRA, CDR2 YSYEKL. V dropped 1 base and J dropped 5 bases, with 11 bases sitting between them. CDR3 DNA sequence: TGCGCCAGCAGCCAAGGGGAGTACTCGTATGGCTACACCTTC. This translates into CASSQGEYSYGYTF.

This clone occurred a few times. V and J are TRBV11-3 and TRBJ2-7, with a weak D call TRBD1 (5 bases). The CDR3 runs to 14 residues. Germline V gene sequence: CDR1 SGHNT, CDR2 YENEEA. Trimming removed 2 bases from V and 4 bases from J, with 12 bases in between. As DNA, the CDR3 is TGTGCCAGCAGCTTATCAGGGATAGTTTACGAGCAGTACTTC. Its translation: CASSLSGIVYEQYF.